The sequence of this TCR beta chain was determined in a study of T cells in women clearing cervical HPV infection. Study context: Case blood drawn at lesion detection; control blood after infection cleared. For cases, blood was sampled a median approximately 150 days after lesion detection, interquartile range about 90 to 200 days. Overall study findings and caveats: Repertoire richness, not evenness, was significantly elevated in CIN3+ cases versus controls.

Average input was roughly 1,200 ng genomic DNA for immunoSEQ TCR beta CDR3 amplification. The protocol was immunoSEQ multiplex PCR, while the TCRdb copy is restricted to in-frame clones and leaves out a portion. The sample spans some 20,000 clones; the ten largest clones claim roughly 5%. Details on this clone: Its antigen is undetermined. The observed sequence ends 3 residues before the CDR3 terminus, with the missing tail filled in from the germline J gene.

From germline, CDR1 is SGHVS and CDR2 FNYEAQ. The CDR3 is 13 amino acids. The J segment lost 0 bases and the V segment lost 8 bases, leaving 1 base of the junction unmatched. The sequenced material came from blood buffy coat. The chain links TRBV7-6 to TRBJ1-1, with 9 bases matching TRBD1. The TCR originated in a woman aged 18 to 75 with a cervical HPV16 infection that either progressed to CIN3+ or cleared (not recorded which). CDR3 sequence reads: CASGQGLNTEAFF. The sequenced part of the CDR3 DNA is TGTGCCAGCGGACAGGGGCTGAACACTGAA.